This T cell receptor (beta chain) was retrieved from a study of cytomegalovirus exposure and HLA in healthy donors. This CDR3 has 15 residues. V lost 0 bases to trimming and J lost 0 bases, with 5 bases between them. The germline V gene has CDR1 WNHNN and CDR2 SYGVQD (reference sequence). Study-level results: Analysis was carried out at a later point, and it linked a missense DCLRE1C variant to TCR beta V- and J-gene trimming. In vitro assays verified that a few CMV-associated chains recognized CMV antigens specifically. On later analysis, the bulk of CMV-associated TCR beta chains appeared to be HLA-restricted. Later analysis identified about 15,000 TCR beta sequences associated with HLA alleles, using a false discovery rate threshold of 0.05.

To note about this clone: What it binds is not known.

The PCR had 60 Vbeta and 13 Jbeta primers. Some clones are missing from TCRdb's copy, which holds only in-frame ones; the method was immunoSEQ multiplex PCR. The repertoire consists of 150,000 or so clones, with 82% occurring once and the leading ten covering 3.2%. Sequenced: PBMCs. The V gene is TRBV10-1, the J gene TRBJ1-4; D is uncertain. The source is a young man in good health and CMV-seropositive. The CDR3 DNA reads TGCGCCAGCAGTGAGTCGTCAGCAACTAATGAAAAACTGTTTTTT. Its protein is CASSESSATNEKLFF.